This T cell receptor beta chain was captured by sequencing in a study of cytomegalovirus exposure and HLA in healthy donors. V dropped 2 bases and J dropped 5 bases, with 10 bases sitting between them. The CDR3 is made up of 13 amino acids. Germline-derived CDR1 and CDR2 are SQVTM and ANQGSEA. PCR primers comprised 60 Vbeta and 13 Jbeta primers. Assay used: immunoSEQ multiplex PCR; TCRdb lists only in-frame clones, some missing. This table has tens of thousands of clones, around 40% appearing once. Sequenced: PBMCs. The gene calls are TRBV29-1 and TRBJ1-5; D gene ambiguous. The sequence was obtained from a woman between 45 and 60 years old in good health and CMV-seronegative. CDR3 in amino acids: CSVESSGDQPQHF. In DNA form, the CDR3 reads TGCAGCGTTGAAAGTTCGGGAGATCAGCCCCAGCATTTT.